The 8 T cell receptor beta chains reported below all come from one sample, sequenced in a study of a mutant IDH1 vaccine in newly diagnosed glioma. The antigens these receptors bind are not known. Profiling relied on immunoSEQ multiplex PCR, and the TCRdb table lists in-frame clones only, not all of them. Among fewer than 70,000 clones listed, less than 85% were seen once. Time point: week 11, during vaccination. Each dose of the vaccine consisted of 300 ug of mutant IDH1 20-mer peptide, with topical imiquimod. Material: PBMCs, obtained from a glioma patient whose treatment included an IDH1 peptide vaccine. The receptor set was obtained from a man aged 30 to 45 with glioma.

The CDR3 DNA sequence: TGTGCCAGCAGCCCGAGACTAGTCACAGATACGCAGTATTTT. It is translated as CASSPRLVTDTQYF. This chain links TRBV7-2 with TRBJ2-3; the D gene is possibly TRBD2 (6 bases). This CDR3 comprises 14 residues. The V gene's germline CDR1 is SGHTA and CDR2 FQGNSA. V lost 5 bases, J lost 2 bases, and 11 bases lay in between.

The chain uses TRBV2 and TRBJ1-1; D not certain. This CDR3 has 11 amino acids. V dropped 3 bases and J dropped 10 bases, with 9 bases sitting between them. Per germline, CDR1 SNHLY and CDR2 FYNNEI. CDR3 sequence reads: CASSDRFRAFF. In DNA form, the CDR3 reads TGTGCCAGCAGTGACAGGTTCCGAGCTTTCTTT.

V gene TRBV14 combines with J gene TRBJ2-3, with TRBD1 matching 7 bases. V shed 0 bases and J 3 bases; nucleotides not matched to a gene: 9. The CDR3 loop spans 17 amino acids. The germline V gene encodes CDR1 SGHDN and CDR2 FVKESK. As DNA, the CDR3 is TGTGCCAGCAGCCAAGATTTCAGGGACAGCTTAACAGATACGCAGTATTTT. This codes for CASSQDFRDSLTDTQYF.

J is TRBJ1-5 and V is TRBV2, with 8 bases that match TRBD1. The CDR3 consists of 15 residues. V shed 3 bases and J 4 bases; nucleotides not matched to a gene: 5. Germline V lookup: CDR1 SNHLY, CDR2 FYNNEI. The CDR3 protein is CASSDPRQGNQPQHF. CDR3 DNA sequence: TGTGCCAGCAGTGATCCCCGACAGGGGAATCAGCCCCAGCATTTT.

The chain uses TRBV4-1 and TRBJ1-4; D gene ambiguous. V was pared by 0 bases and J by 4 bases, with 9 bases between. Germline V gene lookup returns CDR1 MGHRA and CDR2 YSYEKL. CDR3 size: 15 residues. The CDR3 here is CASSQEPGHNEKLFF. For the CDR3, the DNA is TGCGCCAGCAGCCAAGAACCCGGGCATAATGAAAAACTGTTTTTT.

This clone came up a few times. This chain links TRBV6-1 with TRBJ2-1, with 7 positions matching TRBD2. Germline V lookup: CDR1 MNHNS, CDR2 SASEGT. CDR3 length: 14 residues. The V segment lost 7 bases and the J segment 8 bases; nucleotides outside the gene matches: 11. CDR3 coding DNA: TGTGCCAGCACCGGGACTACAAGGATCGATGAGCAGTTCTTC. Protein product: CASTGTTRIDEQFF.

The rearrangement joins TRBV18 to TRBJ1-2, with D unresolved. Germline-derived CDR1 and CDR2 are KGHSH and LQKENI. Trimming pared 3 bases from V and 0 bases from J, leaving 11 bases between. There are 15 residues in the CDR3. As DNA, the CDR3 is TGTGCCAGCTCACCGAAGGGCCAAGCTAACTATGGCTACACCTTC. Translated: CASSPKGQANYGYTF.

This clone showed up just a few times. The chain uses TRBV2 and TRBJ1-4, with D perhaps matching TRBD1 (5 bases). Germline CDR1 is SNHLY and CDR2 is FYNNEI. The CDR3 has 14 amino acids. Trimming took off 5 bases at V and 0 bases at J, with 7 bases between the two ends. CDR3 DNA: TGTGCCAGCAGTCCAGGGTCAACTAATGAAAAACTGTTTTTT. Protein: CASSPGSTNEKLFF.